Described below is a single TCR beta chain sequence and its context. Methods used by the authors: Reference gene primer amplification in the assay estimated nucleated cell counts. Clones were read by immunoSEQ multiplex PCR, and TCRdb kept only the in-frame ones, dropping some. The DNA was the basis for D and trimming; V, J and clone size are from that table. The repertoire holds some 200,000 clones, with about 81% as singletons. This specimen belongs to a study of blood T cell repertoires in COVID-19. Background on the study: Samples representing acute and convalescent COVID-19 were sourced from the United States, Italy and Spain. PBMCs, B-cell-depleted T cells, or T cells provided the cDNA or gDNA that made up the material.

The CDR3 is made up of 15 amino acids. Germline CDR1 and CDR2: SEHNR and FQNEAQ (reference sequence). Trimming removed 1 base from V and 2 bases from J, with 11 bases in between. The clonotype originates from a man between 25 and 39 years old with active or convalescent COVID-19. Sequenced: peripheral blood. This chain connects TRBV7-9 to TRBJ1-2; no clear D. CDR3: CASSLGQVLNYGYTF. CDR3 sequence (DNA): TGTGCCAGCAGCTTAGGCCAGGTTCTAAACTATGGCTACACCTTC.